The clone carrying this TCR beta chain came up a few times. The target antigen is unknown. The V end was cut by 6 bases, the J end by 3 bases, with 27 bases between. Germline V gene data show CDR1 as KGHSH and CDR2 as LQKENI. The length of the CDR3 is 18 residues. This sample stems from a study of cytomegalovirus exposure and HLA in healthy donors. Vbeta (60) and Jbeta (13) primers were used in the PCR. Assay used: immunoSEQ multiplex PCR; TCRdb lists only in-frame clones, some missing. The table includes over 120,000 clones, roughly 10% detected once. Overall study results and limits: Association of a missense DCLRE1C variant with TCR beta V- and J-gene trimming was reported in a later analysis. In an earlier analysis, most TCR beta V segments were productive about 87% or about 30% of the time.

The sample consisted of PBMCs. V usage is TRBV18 and J usage is TRBJ2-7; perhaps TRBD1 as D (6 bases). The sequence came from a man aged 50-60 years in good health and CMV-seronegative. The CDR3 nucleotides are TGTGCCAGCTCCCCATTGTCGACACTCGGACAGAAACTCTACGAGCAGTACTTC. Protein: CASSPLSTLGQKLYEQYF. The full variable domain, with the rest looked up from reference TRBV18 and TRBJ2-7, is NAGVMQNPRHLVRRRGQEARLRCSPMKGHSHVYWYRQLPEEGLKFMVYLQKENIIDESGMPKERFSAEFPKEGPSILRIQQVVRGDSAAYFCASSPLSTLGQKLYEQYFGPGTRLTVT.